Only a few counts were recorded for the clone carrying this T cell receptor (beta chain). Deletions cut 7 bases from V and 5 bases from J, with 23 bases between. In germline, CDR1 is SNHLY, CDR2 FYNNEI. This CDR3 region has 16 residues. This sample was included in a study of T cells in Graves' hyperthyroidism and ophthalmopathy. Criteria for exclusion of patients were uncontrolled infection, other autoimmune disease, pregnancy or lactation. RNA transcripts provided the source from which TCR beta CDR3 regions were amplified. HTBI primers were the set used in a first-round RT-PCR of the TCR CDR3. TCRdb reprocessed the multiplex PCR reads with MiXCR, giving one entry per CDR3 protein. The table shows under 250,000 distinct CDR3 sequences, with about a sixth occurring only once.

This TCR derives from a woman aged 50 to 65 with Graves' hyperthyroidism. Sequencing was done on a sample of blood. The rearrangement joins TRBV2 to TRBJ2-5, with a weak D call TRBD1 (5 bases). The DNA of the CDR3 is TGTGCCAGCACCGAAGATGGGGCTGGTTTGGTGGAGACCCAGTACTTC. It is translated as CASTEDGAGLVETQYF. Full variable domain (missing parts from reference TRBV2 and TRBJ2-5): EPEVTQTPSHQVTQMGQEVILRCVPISNHLYFYWYRQILGQKVEFLVSFYNNEISEKSEIFDDQFSVERPDGSNFTLKIRSTKLEDSAMYFCASTEDGAGLVETQYFGPGTRLLVL.